This T cell receptor beta chain is drawn from a study of PD-1 blockade in classical Hodgkin lymphoma. Every one of the patients relapsed after autologous stem cell transplantation (brentuximab vedotin exposure was variable). Looked up from germline, CDR1 is SEHNR and CDR2 is FQNEAQ (reference sequence). J was trimmed by 5 bases and V by 2 bases; bases with no gene match: 2. This CDR3 has 13 amino acids. General study results and limits: Complete responders matched newly diagnosed patients in baseline diversity. Prior therapy or disease activity may underlie the repertoire differences, whose causes remain undefined. Relative to healthy donors, newly diagnosed patients reportedly had lower baseline TCR diversity, which was reported as lower still in relapsed/refractory patients.

Generated by immunoSEQ multiplex PCR, the TCRdb table keeps only in-frame clones and is missing some. The table records about 15,000 clones, about 83% of them present only once. With respect to this clone: Its matching antigen is unknown.

The receptor was derived from a human donor with classical Hodgkin lymphoma. This chain connects TRBV7-9 to TRBJ1-1, with 7 bases that match TRBD1. The material sequenced was peripheral blood mononuclear cells (PBMCs), taken at baseline. CDR3 sequence: CASSLRQGTEAFF. For the CDR3, the DNA is TGTGCCAGCAGCTTACGACAGGGTACTGAAGCTTTCTTT. Full variable domain (missing parts from reference TRBV7-9 and TRBJ1-1): DTGVSQNPRHKITKRGQNVTFRCDPISEHNRLYWYRQTLGQGPEFLTYFQNEAQLEKSRLLSDRFSAERPKGSFSTLEIQRTEQGDSAMYLCASSLRQGTEAFFGQGTRLTVV.